Below, 17 T cell receptor beta chains from the same sample are listed, as sequenced in a study of cytomegalovirus exposure and HLA in healthy donors. The PCR used 60 Vbeta and 13 Jbeta primers. Sequenced by immunoSEQ multiplex PCR; TCRdb stores in-frame clones only, minus some. The table records some 170,000 clones, 75% of them present only once. The material sequenced was PBMCs. All receptors come from a male donor in good health and CMV-seronegative.

This clone was detected only once. The V gene is TRBV4-1, the J gene TRBJ1-2; D not certain. Germline V lookup: CDR1 MGHRA, CDR2 YSYEKL. The V and J ends lost 0 bases and 7 bases respectively, with 18 bases between them. This CDR3 comprises 16 residues. DNA of the CDR3: TGCGCCAGCAGCCAAGATCAGGAAATGATTGGGAGTGGCTACACCTTC. Translation: CASSQDQEMIGSGYTF.

This chain connects TRBV6-1 to TRBJ1-4, with TRBD1 identical over 11 bases. The CDR3 spans 13 residues. V was pared by 8 bases and J by 8 bases, with 4 bases of the junction left unmatched. Germline-derived CDR1 and CDR2 are MNHNS and SASEGT. The CDR3 DNA is TGTGCCAGCCGTGGGACAGGGGGGGAAAAACTGTTTTTT. Protein product: CASRGTGGEKLFF.

This clone was counted once. The chain has TRBV9 and TRBJ2-1; 10 bases map to TRBD2. This CDR3 comprises 15 residues. The ends lost 2 bases at V and 3 bases at J; junction bases unmatched: 2. Germline CDR1 is SGDLS and CDR2 is YYNGEE. This CDR3 is CASSVSSGSYNEQFF. CDR3 in DNA: TGTGCCAGCAGCGTTTCTAGCGGGAGCTACAATGAGCAGTTCTTC.

This chain links TRBV7-8 with TRBJ1-5, with D uncertain. CDR3 length: 15 amino acids. Trimming cost V 1 base and J 3 bases, with 10 bases left between them. Germline lookup yields CDR1 SGHVS and CDR2 FQNEAQ. The CDR3 spells CASSLGQISNQPQHF. CDR3 nucleotide sequence: TGTGCCAGCAGCTTAGGGCAGATTTCCAATCAGCCCCAGCATTTT. Full variable domain (rest looked up from reference TRBV7-8 and TRBJ1-5): GAGVSQSPRYKVAKRGQDVALRCDPISGHVSLFWYQQALGQGPEFLTYFQNEAQLDKSGLPSDRFFAERPEGSVSTLKIQRTQQEDSAVYLCASSLGQISNQPQHFGDGTRLSIL.

This clone was observed a single time. The rearrangement uses TRBV27 and TRBJ2-1, with 10 bases identical to TRBD2. This CDR3 spans 17 amino acids. Unmatched junction bases numbered 13, after V lost 4 bases and J lost 7 bases. Germline lookup yields CDR1 MNHEY and CDR2 SMNVEV (reference sequence). CDR3 sequence: CASSSDEGLAKSNEQFF. CDR3 nucleotide sequence: TGTGCCAGCAGTTCGGACGAGGGACTAGCGAAATCTAATGAGCAGTTCTTC.

Only one count was recorded for this clone. V and J are TRBV6-1 and TRBJ2-2; TRBD1 matches at 9 bases. Germline CDR1 reads MNHNS; CDR2 reads SASEGT. The CDR3 totals 13 residues. With V trimmed by 11 bases and J by 1 base, 2 bases remained unmatched. The CDR3 nucleotides are TGTGCCTCGGGACAGGGGAACACCGGGGAGCTGTTTTTT. Translated, it gives CASGQGNTGELFF.

J is TRBJ1-5 and V is TRBV30; no reliable D call. V lost 0 bases and J lost 2, with 11 bases in between. The CDR3 covers 15 residues. Germline-derived CDR1 and CDR2 are GTSNPN and SVGIG (reference sequence). CDR3 in amino acids: CAWSVPSRGNQPQHF. The DNA of the CDR3 is TGTGCCTGGAGTGTACCGAGTCGGGGCAATCAGCCCCAGCATTTT.

The CDR3 reads CASSQVTAGNTEAFF. The CDR3 DNA is TGTGCCAGCAGCCAAGTGACAGCTGGAAACACTGAAGCTTTCTTT. V usage is TRBV4-2 and J usage is TRBJ1-1, with a possible D match to TRBD1 (5 bases). This CDR3 comprises 15 residues. Trimming left V 1 base short and J 2 bases short, with 11 bases between. CDR1 and CDR2 (germline): LGHNA, YNFKEQ.

This clone was seen once. V usage is TRBV4-1 and J usage is TRBJ2-1, with D possibly being TRBD1 (5 bases). V was trimmed by 1 base and J by 6 bases, leaving 7 bases between them. Germline V CDR1 and CDR2: MGHRA, YSYEKL. CDR3 length: 13 residues. CDR3 coding DNA: TGCGCCAGCAGCCAAGGTCAGGGCAATGAGCAGTTCTTC. The encoded protein is CASSQGQGNEQFF.

The chain carries TRBV6-6 and TRBJ1-2; 9 bases are a match to TRBD1. With V trimmed by 8 bases and J by 4 bases, 8 bases remained unmatched. Per the germline V gene, CDR1 is MNHNY and CDR2 is SVGAGI (reference sequence). This CDR3 has 14 amino acids. CDR3 in amino acids: CASGDRGRFYGYTF. The CDR3 DNA reads as TGTGCCAGCGGCGACAGGGGGAGGTTCTATGGCTACACCTTC.

V gene TRBV30 combines with J gene TRBJ1-1; D is unclear. CDR1 is GTSNPN and CDR2 is SVGIG in the germline V gene (reference sequence). V gave up 0 bases and J gave up 11 bases, with 16 bases separating them. The CDR3 extends over 13 amino acids. The CDR3 reads CAWSVQGPGGAFF. CDR3 DNA: TGTGCCTGGAGTGTACAAGGCCCGGGAGGGGCTTTCTTT. Full variable domain (rest looked up from reference TRBV30 and TRBJ1-1): SQTIHQWPATLVQPVGSPLSLECTVEGTSNPNLYWYRQAAGRGLQLLFYSVGIGQISSEVPQNLSASRPQDRQFILSSKKLLLSDSGFYLCAWSVQGPGGAFFGQGTRLTVV.

This rearrangement joins TRBV9 to TRBJ1-2, with a tentative D call TRBD1 (6 bases). The CDR3 totals 15 residues. The V gene lost 0 bases and the J gene lost 0 bases, with 9 bases spanning the gap. Germline CDR1 is SGDLS and CDR2 is YYNGEE. The CDR3 sequence is CASSVGQETNYGYTF. CDR3 coding DNA: TGTGCCAGCAGCGTAGGACAGGAGACTAACTATGGCTACACCTTC.

This chain connects TRBV30 to TRBJ1-2; TRBD1 is a possible D gene (5 bases). This CDR3 is built from 12 residues. CDR1 is GTSNPN, CDR2 SVGIG, per germline (reference sequence). Trimming took off 4 bases at V and 8 bases at J, with 14 bases between the two ends. DNA of the CDR3: TGTGCCTGGATGGGCAGGGTGGAGGGCTACACCTTC. Translation gives CAWMGRVEGYTF.

V usage is TRBV6-5 and J usage is TRBJ2-1; 9 nucleotides line up with TRBD1. V gave up 2 bases and J gave up 4 bases; unmatched junction bases: 6. The germline V gene encodes CDR1 MNHEY and CDR2 SVGAGI. The CDR3 contains 16 residues. CDR3 amino acids: CASSYTSGQGYNEQFF. The CDR3 DNA reads as TGTGCCAGCAGTTACACCTCGGGACAGGGTTACAATGAGCAGTTCTTC.

CDR3 bases: TGTGCCAGCAGCCCGGGACAGTTAAACAATGAGCAGTTCTTC. Translating it yields CASSPGQLNNEQFF. This chain joins TRBV7-9 and TRBJ2-1, with TRBD1 matching over 7 bases. The germline V gene encodes CDR1 SEHNR and CDR2 FQNEAQ (reference sequence). This CDR3 has 14 residues. The ends lost 5 bases at V and 5 bases at J; junction bases unmatched: 6.

The chain carries TRBV19 and TRBJ1-5; D might be TRBD1 (5 bases). The CDR3 runs to 14 residues. The germline V gene encodes CDR1 LNHDA and CDR2 SQIVND (reference sequence). Trimming shortened V by 8 bases and J by 3 bases, and 14 bases separated the two germline ends. The CDR3 spells CASSGAGFNQPQHF. The DNA for the CDR3 is TGTGCCAGTTCCGGGGCGGGGTTCAATCAGCCCCAGCATTTT.

The chain uses TRBV9 and TRBJ2-1; D perhaps matches TRBD1 (5 bases). The CDR3 runs to 15 residues. CDR1 and CDR2 from the germline V gene are SGDLS and YYNGEE. V lost 0 bases and J lost 2, with 9 bases in between. CDR3 sequence (DNA): TGTGCCAGCAGCGTAGGCCAGGGAACCTACAATGAGCAGTTCTTC. Its protein product is CASSVGQGTYNEQFF.